This T cell receptor (beta chain) was profiled in a study of T-cell memory formation after mild COVID-19. CDR1 is LNHDA and CDR2 is SQIVND in the germline V gene (reference sequence). Trimming removed 3 bases at V and 0 bases at J, with 9 bases between. This CDR3 comprises 14 residues. TCRdb reprocessed the 5' RACE reads with MiXCR, giving one entry per CDR3 protein. The sample carries about 310,000 distinct CDR3 sequences, around 19% recorded once. This clonotype has a handful of counts. The source of this sequence is a man younger than 35 who had mild COVID-19 (a few samples of this study predate the infection). Cell type and time point are not known. The chain links TRBV19 to TRBJ2-7; D gene unclear. The material sequenced was PBMCs or a T cell subset sorted from them (not recorded which). This chain's CDR3 is CASSIGGPSYEQYV. CDR3 in DNA: TGTGCCAGTAGTATTGGCGGTCCCTCCTACGAGCAGTACGTC.